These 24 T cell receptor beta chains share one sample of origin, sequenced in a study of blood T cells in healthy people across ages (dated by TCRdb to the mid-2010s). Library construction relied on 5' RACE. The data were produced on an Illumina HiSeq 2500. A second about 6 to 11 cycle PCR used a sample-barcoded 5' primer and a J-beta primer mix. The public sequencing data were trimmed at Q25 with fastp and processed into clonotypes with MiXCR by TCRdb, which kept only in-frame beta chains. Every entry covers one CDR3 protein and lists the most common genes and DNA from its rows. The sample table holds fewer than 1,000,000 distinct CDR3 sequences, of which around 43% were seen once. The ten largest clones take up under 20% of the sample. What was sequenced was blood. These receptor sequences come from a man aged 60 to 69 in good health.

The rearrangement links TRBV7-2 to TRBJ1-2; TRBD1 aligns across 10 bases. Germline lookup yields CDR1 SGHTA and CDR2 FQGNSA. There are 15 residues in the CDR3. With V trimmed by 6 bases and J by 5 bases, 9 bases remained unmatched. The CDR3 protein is CASRADRGPLYGYTF. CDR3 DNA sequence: TGTGCCAGCAGAGCAGACAGGGGGCCATTATATGGCTACACCTTC.

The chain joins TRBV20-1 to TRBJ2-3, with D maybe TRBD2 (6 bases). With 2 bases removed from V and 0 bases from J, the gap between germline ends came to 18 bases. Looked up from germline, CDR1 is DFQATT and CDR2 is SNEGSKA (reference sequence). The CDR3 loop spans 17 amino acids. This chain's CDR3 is CSARSPTSITSTDTQYF. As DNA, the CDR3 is TGCAGTGCTAGATCCCCAACTAGCATAACTAGCACAGATACGCAGTATTTT.

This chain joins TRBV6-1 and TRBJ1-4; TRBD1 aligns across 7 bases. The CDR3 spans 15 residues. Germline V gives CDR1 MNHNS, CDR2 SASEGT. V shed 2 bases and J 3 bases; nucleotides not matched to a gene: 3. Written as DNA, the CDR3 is TGTGCCAGCAGTGAAAAGGGGGCCTCTAATGAAAAACTGTTTTTT. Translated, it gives CASSEKGASNEKLFF.

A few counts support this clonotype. In DNA, the CDR3 is TGTGCCAGCAGCTCTTGGACCTATGGCTACACCTTC. As protein: CASSSWTYGYTF. This rearrangement joins TRBV13 to TRBJ1-2; D call uncertain. V was cut by 4 bases and J by 4 bases, with 7 bases left in between. The CDR3 length is 12 residues. Germline lookup yields CDR1 PRHDT and CDR2 FYEKMQ (reference sequence).

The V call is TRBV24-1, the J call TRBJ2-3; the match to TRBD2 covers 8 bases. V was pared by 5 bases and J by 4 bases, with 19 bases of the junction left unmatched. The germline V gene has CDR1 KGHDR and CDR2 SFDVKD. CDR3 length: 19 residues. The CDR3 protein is CATSVLPSPHSGTPDTQYF. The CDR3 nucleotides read TGTGCCACCAGTGTTTTACCCAGTCCTCATAGCGGGACACCAGATACGCAGTATTTT.

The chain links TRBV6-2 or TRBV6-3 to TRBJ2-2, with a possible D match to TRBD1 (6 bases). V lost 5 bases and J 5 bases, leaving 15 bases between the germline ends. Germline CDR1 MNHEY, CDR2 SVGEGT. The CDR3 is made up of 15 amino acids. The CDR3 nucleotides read TGTGCCAGCAGTACAGGGTACCGGACGACCGGGGAGCTGTTTTTT. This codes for CASSTGYRTTGELFF.

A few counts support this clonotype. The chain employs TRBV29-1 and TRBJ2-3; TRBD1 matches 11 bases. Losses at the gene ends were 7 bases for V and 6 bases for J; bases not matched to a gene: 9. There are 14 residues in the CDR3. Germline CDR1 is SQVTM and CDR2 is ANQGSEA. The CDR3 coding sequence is TGCAGCGCGATTCGGGACAGGGGGATTGATACGCAGTATTTT. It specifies CSAIRDRGIDTQYF.

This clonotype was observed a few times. The CDR3 loop is CASSTPGQGLYEQYF. The CDR3 DNA follows: TGTGCCAGCAGCACACCGGGACAGGGTCTCTACGAGCAGTACTTC. The rearrangement links TRBV7-2 to TRBJ2-7; 9 nucleotides match TRBD1. The germline gives CDR1 SGHTA, CDR2 FQGNSA. V gave up 5 bases and J gave up 3 bases; unmatched junction bases: 8. The CDR3 runs 15 residues. The complete variable domain, with remaining parts taken from reference TRBV7-2 and TRBJ2-7, reads GAGVSQSPSNKVTEKGKDVELRCDPISGHTALYWYRQSLGQGLEFLIYFQGNSAPDKSGLPSDRFSAERTGGSVSTLTIQRTQQEDSAVYLCASSTPGQGLYEQYFGPGTRLTVT.

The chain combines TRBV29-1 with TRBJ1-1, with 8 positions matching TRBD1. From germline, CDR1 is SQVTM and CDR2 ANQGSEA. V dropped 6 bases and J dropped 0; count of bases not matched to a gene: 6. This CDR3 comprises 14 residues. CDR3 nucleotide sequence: TGCAGCGTAACCCGGGACAGGTTGAACACTGAAGCTTTCTTT. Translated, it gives CSVTRDRLNTEAFF. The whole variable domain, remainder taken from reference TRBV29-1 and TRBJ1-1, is SAVISQKPSRDICQRGTSLTIQCQVDSQVTMMFWYRQQPGQSLTLIATANQGSEATYESGFVIDKFPISRPNLTFSTLTVSNMSPEDSSIYLCSVTRDRLNTEAFFGQGTRLTVV.

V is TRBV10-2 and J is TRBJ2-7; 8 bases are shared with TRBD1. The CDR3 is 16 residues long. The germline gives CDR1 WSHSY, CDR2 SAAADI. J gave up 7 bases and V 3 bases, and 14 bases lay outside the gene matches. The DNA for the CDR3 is TGCGCCAGCAGTGATTGGGAGGACAGGGAGCTGGGGGAGCAGTACTTC. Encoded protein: CASSDWEDRELGEQYF.

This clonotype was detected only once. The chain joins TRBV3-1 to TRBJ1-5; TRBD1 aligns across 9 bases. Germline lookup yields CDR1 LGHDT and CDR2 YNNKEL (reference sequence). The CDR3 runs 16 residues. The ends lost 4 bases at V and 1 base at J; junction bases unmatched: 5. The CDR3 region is CASSPSDRGSNQPQHF. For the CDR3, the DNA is TGTGCCAGCAGCCCCTCGGACAGGGGAAGCAATCAGCCCCAGCATTTT.

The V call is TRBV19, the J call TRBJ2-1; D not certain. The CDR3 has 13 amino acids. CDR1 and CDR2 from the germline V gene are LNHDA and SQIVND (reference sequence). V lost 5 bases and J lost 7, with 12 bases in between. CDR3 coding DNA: TGTGCCAGTAGTGCGGACGTCAGGAATGAGCAGTTCTTC. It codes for CASSADVRNEQFF. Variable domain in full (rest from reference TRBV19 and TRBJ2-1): DGGITQSPKYLFRKEGQNVTLSCEQNLNHDAMYWYRQDPGQGLRLIYYSQIVNDFQKGDIAEGYSVSREKKESFPLTVTSAQKNPTAFYLCASSADVRNEQFFGPGTRLTVL.

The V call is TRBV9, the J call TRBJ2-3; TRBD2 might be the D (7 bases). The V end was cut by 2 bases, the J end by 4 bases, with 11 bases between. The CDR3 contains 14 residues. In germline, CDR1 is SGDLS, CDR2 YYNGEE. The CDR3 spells CASSVGGAADTQYF. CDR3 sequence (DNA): TGTGCCAGCAGCGTTGGGGGGGCGGCAGATACGCAGTATTTT.

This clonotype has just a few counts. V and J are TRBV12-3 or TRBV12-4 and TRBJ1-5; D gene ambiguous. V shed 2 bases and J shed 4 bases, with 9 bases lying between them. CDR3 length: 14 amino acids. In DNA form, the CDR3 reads TGTGCCAGCAGTTTATTGGCACAAAATCAGCCCCAGCATTTT. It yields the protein CASSLLAQNQPQHF.

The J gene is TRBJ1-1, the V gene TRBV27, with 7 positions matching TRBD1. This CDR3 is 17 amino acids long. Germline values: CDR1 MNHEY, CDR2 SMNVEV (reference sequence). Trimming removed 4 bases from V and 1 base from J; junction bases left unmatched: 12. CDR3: CASSSTQGGQRNTEAFF. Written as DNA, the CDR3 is TGTGCCAGCAGTTCGACTCAGGGGGGACAGAGGAACACTGAAGCTTTCTTT.

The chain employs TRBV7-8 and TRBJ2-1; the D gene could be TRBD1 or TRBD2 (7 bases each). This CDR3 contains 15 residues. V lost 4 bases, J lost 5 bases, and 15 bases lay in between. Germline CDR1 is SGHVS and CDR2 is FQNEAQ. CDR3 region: CASSWGGGSNNEQFF. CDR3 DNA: TGTGCCAGCAGCTGGGGAGGGGGCTCAAACAATGAGCAGTTCTTC.

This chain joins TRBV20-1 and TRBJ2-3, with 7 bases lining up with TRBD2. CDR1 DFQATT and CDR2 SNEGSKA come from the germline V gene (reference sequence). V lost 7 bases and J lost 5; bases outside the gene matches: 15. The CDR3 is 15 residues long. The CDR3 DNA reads TGCAGTGGCAGTCGGCGGGGGTCCATTAGAGATACGCAGTATTTT. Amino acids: CSGSRRGSIRDTQYF.

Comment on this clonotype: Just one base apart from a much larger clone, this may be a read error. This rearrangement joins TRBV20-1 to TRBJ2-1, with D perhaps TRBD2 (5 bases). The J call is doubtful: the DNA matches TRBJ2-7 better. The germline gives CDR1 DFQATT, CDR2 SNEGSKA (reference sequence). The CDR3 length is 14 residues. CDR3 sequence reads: CSVSGGLSYNEQYF. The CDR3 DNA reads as TGCAGTGTTTCAGGCGGGCTCTCCTACAATGAGCAGTACTTC.

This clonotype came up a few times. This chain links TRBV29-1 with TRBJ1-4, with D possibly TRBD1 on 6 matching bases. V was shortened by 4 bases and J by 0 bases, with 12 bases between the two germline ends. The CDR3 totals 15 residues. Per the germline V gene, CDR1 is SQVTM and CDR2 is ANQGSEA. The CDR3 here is CSVGGQTTTNEKLFF. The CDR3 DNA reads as TGCAGCGTTGGGGGGCAAACAACAACTAATGAAAAACTGTTTTTT.

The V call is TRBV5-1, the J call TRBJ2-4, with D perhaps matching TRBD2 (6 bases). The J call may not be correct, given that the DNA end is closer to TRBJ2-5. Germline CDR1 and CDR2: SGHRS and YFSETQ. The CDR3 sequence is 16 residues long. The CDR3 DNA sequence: TGCGCCAGCAGCCCGACGGGGGACCCACAAAGGGAGACCCAGTACTTC. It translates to CASSPTGDPQRETQYF.

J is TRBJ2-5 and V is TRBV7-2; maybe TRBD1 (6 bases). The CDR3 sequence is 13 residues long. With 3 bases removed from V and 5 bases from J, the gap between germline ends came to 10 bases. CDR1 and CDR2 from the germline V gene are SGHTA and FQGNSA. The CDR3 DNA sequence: TGTGCCAGCAGCTTCTCGAGGGGGGAGACCCAGTACTTC. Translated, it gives CASSFSRGETQYF.

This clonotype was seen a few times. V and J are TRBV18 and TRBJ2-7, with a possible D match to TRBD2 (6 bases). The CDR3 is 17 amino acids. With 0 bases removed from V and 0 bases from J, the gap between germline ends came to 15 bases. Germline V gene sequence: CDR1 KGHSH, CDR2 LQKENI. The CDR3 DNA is TGTGCCAGCTCACCACCTACCGGCGGGGAAACCTCCTACGAGCAGTACTTC. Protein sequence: CASSPPTGGETSYEQYF.

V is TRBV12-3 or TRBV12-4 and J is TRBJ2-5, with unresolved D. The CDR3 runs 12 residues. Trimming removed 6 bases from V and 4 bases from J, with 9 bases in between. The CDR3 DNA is TGTGCCAGCAGGACCACCGCAGAGACCCAGTACTTC. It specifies CASRTTAETQYF.

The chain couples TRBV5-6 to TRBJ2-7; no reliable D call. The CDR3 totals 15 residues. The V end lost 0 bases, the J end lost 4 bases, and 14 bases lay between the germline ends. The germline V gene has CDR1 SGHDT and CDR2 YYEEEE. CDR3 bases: TGTGCCAGCAGCTTGGCTGGACCAACGGCTTACGAGCAGTACTTC. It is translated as CASSLAGPTAYEQYF.